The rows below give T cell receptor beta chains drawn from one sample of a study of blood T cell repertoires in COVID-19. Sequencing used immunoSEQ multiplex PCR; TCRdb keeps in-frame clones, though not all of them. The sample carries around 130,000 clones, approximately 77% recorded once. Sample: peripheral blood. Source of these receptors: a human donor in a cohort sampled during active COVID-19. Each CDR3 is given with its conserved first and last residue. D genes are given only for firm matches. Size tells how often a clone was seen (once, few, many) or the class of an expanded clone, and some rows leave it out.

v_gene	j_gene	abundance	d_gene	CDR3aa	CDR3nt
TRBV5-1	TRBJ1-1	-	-	CASSLNGWTEAFF	TGCGCCAGCAGCTTAAACGGGTGGACTGAAGCTTTCTTT
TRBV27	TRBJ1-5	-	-	CATRAGVYSNQPQHF	TGTGCCACGCGAGCGGGGGTATACAGCAATCAGCCCCAGCATTTT
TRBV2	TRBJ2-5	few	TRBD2	CASSEVGGETQYF	TGTGCCAGCAGTGAGGTGGGAGGGGAGACCCAGTACTTC
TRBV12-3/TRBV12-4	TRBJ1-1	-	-	CASSLRLDTEAFF	TGTGCCAGCAGTTTGCGGCTCGACACTGAAGCTTTCTTT
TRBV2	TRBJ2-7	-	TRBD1	CASSEALRLGTGDYEQYF	TGTGCCAGCAGTGAAGCGCTTCGATTGGGGACAGGGGACTACGAGCAGTACTTC
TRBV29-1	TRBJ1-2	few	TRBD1	CSVEGTGESGYTF	TGCAGCGTTGAAGGGACAGGGGAGTCTGGCTACACCTTC
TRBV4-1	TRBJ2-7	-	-	CASSQDVQPEQYF	TGCGCCAGCAGCCAAGATGTACAGCCGGAGCAGTACTTC
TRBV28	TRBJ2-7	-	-	CASSLSARPFYEQYF	TGTGCCAGCAGTTTATCGGCTAGGCCCTTCTACGAGCAGTACTTC
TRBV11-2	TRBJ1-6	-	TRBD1	CASSGLGTGFRNSPLHF	TGTGCCAGCAGCGGCCTAGGGACAGGGTTTCGTAATTCACCCCTCCACTTT
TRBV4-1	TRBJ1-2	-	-	CASSQESGQGYGYTF	TGCGCCAGCAGCCAAGAGTCAGGGCAGGGCTATGGCTACACCTTC
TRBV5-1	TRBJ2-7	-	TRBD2	CASSISAGALNEQYF	TGCGCCAGCAGCATTTCGGCGGGAGCCCTAAACGAGCAGTACTTC
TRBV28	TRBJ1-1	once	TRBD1	CASSSTGGNTEAFF	TGTGCCAGCAGTTCCACAGGGGGGAACACTGAAGCTTTCTTT
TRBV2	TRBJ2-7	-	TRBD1	CASTRTGGFYEQYF	TGTGCCAGCACTAGGACAGGGGGCTTTTACGAGCAGTACTTC
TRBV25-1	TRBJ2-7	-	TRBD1	CASSAQGNEQYF	TGTGCCAGCAGTGCACAGGGGAACGAGCAGTACTTC
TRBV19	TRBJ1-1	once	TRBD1	CASSPGQGKTEAFF	TGTGCCAGTAGTCCCGGACAGGGGAAGACTGAAGCTTTCTTT
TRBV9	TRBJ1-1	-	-	CASSVGLSGGAFF	TGTGCCAGCAGCGTAGGTCTGTCGGGGGGAGCTTTCTTT
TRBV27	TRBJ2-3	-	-	CASSLNVPVPSTDTQYF	TGTGCCAGCAGTTTAAATGTTCCGGTACCTAGCACAGATACGCAGTATTTT
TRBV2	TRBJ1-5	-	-	CASSGSMGNQPQHF	TGTGCCAGCAGTGGCAGTATGGGCAATCAGCCCCAGCATTTT
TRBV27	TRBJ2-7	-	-	CASRQYDREDEQYF	TGTGCCAGCAGACAATACGACAGGGAGGACGAGCAGTACTTC
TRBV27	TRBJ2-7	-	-	CASNPPRGRIEQYF	TGTGCCAGCAATCCTCCCAGGGGCCGGATCGAGCAGTACTTC
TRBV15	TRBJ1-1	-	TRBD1	CATSREGQGGTEAFF	TGTGCCACCAGCAGGGAGGGACAGGGTGGCACTGAAGCTTTCTTT
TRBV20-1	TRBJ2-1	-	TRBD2	CSASGLAGVEQFF	TGCAGTGCTAGTGGACTAGCGGGGGTTGAGCAGTTCTTC
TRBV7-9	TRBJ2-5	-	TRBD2	CASSLQTGGQETQYF	TGTGCCAGCAGCTTGCAGACGGGGGGCCAAGAGACCCAGTACTTC
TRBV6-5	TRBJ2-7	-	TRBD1	CASRTGYEQYF	TGTGCCAGCCGGACAGGCTACGAGCAGTACTTC
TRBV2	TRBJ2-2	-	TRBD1	CASRSPRQGYTGELFF	TGTGCCAGCAGATCCCCCCGACAGGGATACACCGGGGAGCTGTTTTTT
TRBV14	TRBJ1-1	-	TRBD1	CASSQRTGNTEAFF	TGTGCCAGCAGCCAAAGGACAGGGAACACTGAAGCTTTCTTT
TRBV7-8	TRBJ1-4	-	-	CASSLVGSGGEKLFF	TGTGCCAGCAGCTTAGTGGGCAGTGGAGGCGAAAAACTGTTTTTT
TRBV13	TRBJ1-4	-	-	CASSLGTGKNEKLFF	TGTGCCAGCAGCTTAGGGACAGGCAAGAATGAAAAACTGTTTTTT
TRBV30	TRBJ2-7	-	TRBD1	CAWSAPDRVGYEQYF	TGTGCCTGGAGTGCTCCGGACAGGGTGGGATACGAGCAGTACTTC
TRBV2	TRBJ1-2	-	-	CASTEIGQSLYGYTF	TGTGCCAGCACCGAAATTGGACAGTCCTTATATGGCTACACCTTC
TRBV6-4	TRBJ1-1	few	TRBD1	CASSDSGTGDITEAFF	TGTGCCAGCAGTGACTCCGGGACAGGGGATATCACTGAAGCTTTCTTT
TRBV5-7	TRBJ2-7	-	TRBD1	CANDRAGYEQYF	TGTGCCAACGACAGGGCCGGGTACGAGCAGTACTTC
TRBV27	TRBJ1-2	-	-	CASSHRGSYGYTF	TGTGCCAGCAGTCACCGGGGATCGTATGGCTACACCTTC
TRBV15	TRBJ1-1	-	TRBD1	CATNTGGGEAFF	TGTGCCACCAACACAGGGGGTGGTGAAGCTTTCTTT
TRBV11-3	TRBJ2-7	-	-	CASSHYPHEQYF	TGTGCCAGCAGCCACTACCCCCACGAGCAGTACTTC
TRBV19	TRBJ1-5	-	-	CAASEGGEQPQHF	TGTGCCGCCTCCGAGGGGGGGGAGCAGCCCCAGCATTTT
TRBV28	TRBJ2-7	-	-	CASSSTTSTQTSYEQYF	TGTGCCAGCAGTTCCACGACTTCTACCCAGACTTCCTACGAGCAGTACTTC
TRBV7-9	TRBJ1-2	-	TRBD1	CASSPPGQGDGYTF	TGTGCCAGCAGCCCACCGGGACAGGGTGACGGCTACACCTTC
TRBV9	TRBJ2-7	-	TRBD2	CASSPGLAGVYEQYF	TGTGCCAGCAGCCCCGGACTAGCGGGAGTCTACGAGCAGTACTTC
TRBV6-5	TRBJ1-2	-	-	CASSLGAPNYGYTF	TGTGCCAGCAGCCTAGGCGCTCCTAACTATGGCTACACCTTC
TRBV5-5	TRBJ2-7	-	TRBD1	CASSPGTGTGDYEQYF	TGTGCCAGCAGCCCCGGGACCGGGACAGGGGACTACGAGCAGTACTTC
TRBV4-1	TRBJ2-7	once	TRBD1	CASSQSGQGASEQYF	TGCGCCAGCAGCCAGTCGGGACAGGGAGCATCCGAGCAGTACTTC
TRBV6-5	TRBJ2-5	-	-	CASQGFETQYF	TGTGCCAGTCAGGGTTTCGAGACCCAGTACTTC
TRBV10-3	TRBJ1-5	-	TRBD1	CAISAGQGGNQPQHF	TGTGCCATCAGCGCAGGACAGGGGGGCAATCAGCCCCAGCATTTT
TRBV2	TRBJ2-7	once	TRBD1	CASIGSGTGVEQYF	TGTGCCAGCATAGGTTCCGGGACAGGGGTCGAGCAGTACTTC
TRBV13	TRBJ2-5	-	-	CASSSERETQYF	TGTGCCAGCAGCTCGGAGCGGGAGACCCAGTACTTC
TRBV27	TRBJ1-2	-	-	CASSLSPGGNYGYTF	TGTGCCAGCAGTTTATCGCCGGGAGGGAACTATGGCTACACCTTC
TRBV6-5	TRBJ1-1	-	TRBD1	CASGGQGGTEAFF	TGTGCCAGCGGAGGACAGGGGGGCACTGAAGCTTTCTTT
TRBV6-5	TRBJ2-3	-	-	CAGRESGTDTQYF	TGTGCCGGACGGGAGTCTGGCACAGATACGCAGTATTTT
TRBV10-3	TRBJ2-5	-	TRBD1	CAISGQQGVQETQYF	TGTGCCATCAGTGGGCAACAGGGGGTCCAAGAGACCCAGTACTTC
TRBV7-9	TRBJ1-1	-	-	CASSYPGSPEAFF	TGTGCCAGCAGCTACCCAGGTTCTCCCGAAGCTTTCTTT
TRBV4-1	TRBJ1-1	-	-	CASSSAGTSTEAFF	TGCGCCAGCAGCTCGGCGGGGACGAGCACTGAAGCTTTCTTT
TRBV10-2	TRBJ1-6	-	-	CASSDNRGDNSPLHF	TGCGCCAGCAGTGACAACCGGGGGGATAATTCACCCCTCCACTTT
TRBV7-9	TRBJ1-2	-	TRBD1	CASSLDPGGFSTF	TGTGCCAGCAGCTTAGACCCAGGGGGGTTTTCCACCTTC
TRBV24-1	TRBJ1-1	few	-	CATSKGEDTEAFF	TGTGCCACCAGTAAAGGGGAAGACACTGAAGCTTTCTTT
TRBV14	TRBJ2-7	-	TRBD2	CASAGVDYEQYF	TGTGCCAGCGCGGGGGTCGACTACGAGCAGTACTTC
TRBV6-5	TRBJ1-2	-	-	CASSYEGGGYTF	TGTGCCAGCAGTTACGAGGGTGGAGGCTACACCTTC
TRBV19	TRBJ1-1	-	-	CASRPEAGRTEAFF	TGTGCCAGTAGACCCGAGGCGGGCCGGACTGAAGCTTTCTTT
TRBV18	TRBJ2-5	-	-	CASSPRSGETQYF	TGTGCCAGCTCACCACGAAGCGGCGAGACCCAGTACTTC